This T cell receptor beta chain was documented in a study of CD8 T cells in ankylosing spondylitis. V lost 2 bases, J lost 0 bases, and 20 bases lay in between. The germline CDR1 and CDR2 sequences are LGHDT and YNNKEL (reference sequence). This CDR3 has 20 amino acids. This clonotype has a handful of counts. Its matching antigen is unknown. MiXCR, run by TCRdb on the 5' RACE reads, gives a single entry per CDR3 protein. The sample consists of 300,000 to 400,000 distinct CDR3 sequences, 20% to 25% of them appearing once. Points from the study as a whole: Ankylosing spondylitis blood appeared to carry a characteristic TCR beta motif of several highly homologous variants.

J is TRBJ2-6 and V is TRBV3-1; a weak D match, TRBD2 (6 bases). This clonotype was obtained from a male donor with ankylosing spondylitis. Sequenced sample: blood, either unsorted or a sorted T cell fraction (not recorded which). The CDR3 spells CASSQMLPGGTPSGANVLTF. In DNA form, the CDR3 reads TGTGCCAGCAGCCAAATGCTCCCAGGCGGGACCCCCTCTGGGGCCAACGTCCTGACTTTC.